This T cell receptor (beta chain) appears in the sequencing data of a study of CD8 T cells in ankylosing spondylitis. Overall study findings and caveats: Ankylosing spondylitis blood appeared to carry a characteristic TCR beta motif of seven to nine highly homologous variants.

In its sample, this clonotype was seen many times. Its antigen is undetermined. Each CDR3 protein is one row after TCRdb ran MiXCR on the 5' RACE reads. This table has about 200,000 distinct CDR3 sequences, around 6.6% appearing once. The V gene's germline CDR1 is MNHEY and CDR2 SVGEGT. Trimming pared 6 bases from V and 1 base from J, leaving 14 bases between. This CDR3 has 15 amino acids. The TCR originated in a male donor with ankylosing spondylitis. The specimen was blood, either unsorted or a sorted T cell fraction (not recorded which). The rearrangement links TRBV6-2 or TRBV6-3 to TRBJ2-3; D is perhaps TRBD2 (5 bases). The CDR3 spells CASSPREGGTDTQYF. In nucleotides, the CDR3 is TGTGCCAGCAGCCCGCGCGAGGGAGGCACAGATACGCAGTATTTT.